One and the same sample provided the 30 T cell receptor beta chains below, sequenced in a study of beta chain features in type 1 diabetes. The sequenced template was cDNA made from the entire isolated RNA. The data were produced by immunoSEQ multiplex PCR, yet TCRdb's version contains in-frame clones alone and is incomplete. This sample has over 500,000 clones, with less than 20% found just once. The material sequenced was naive CD4+ T cells from blood. Every receptor here comes from a man aged 18 to 29 in good health.

The rearrangement uses TRBV4-3 and TRBJ2-1; TRBD2 might be the D (6 bases). Germline V lookup: CDR1 LGHNA, CDR2 YSLEER. Trimming pared 2 bases from V and 5 bases from J, leaving 22 bases between. CDR3 length equals 18 residues. DNA of the CDR3: TGCGCCAGCAGCCAAAGCCCAGCACGGGGGTATAGACACAATGAGCAGTTCTTC. Its protein product is CASSQSPARGYRHNEQFF.

This clone was seen more than once but under ten times. V and J are TRBV10-3 and TRBJ1-2; 7 nucleotides match TRBD1. CDR1 and CDR2 (germline): ENHRY, SYGVKD. With V trimmed by 5 bases and J by 7 bases, 7 bases remained unmatched. The CDR3 runs to 13 residues. This CDR3 is CAISPDRDGGYTF. CDR3 sequence (DNA): TGTGCCATCAGTCCAGACAGGGACGGTGGCTACACCTTC.

This chain links TRBV30 with TRBJ1-2; D remains ambiguous. The CDR3 sequence is 12 residues long. Germline lookup yields CDR1 GTSNPN and CDR2 SVGIG (reference sequence). The CDR3 nucleotides read TGTGCTTGGGAGGAGTGGTCTTATGGCTACACCTTC. Translated, it gives CAWEEWSYGYTF.

In its sample, this clone was seen a few times. The chain joins TRBV7-2 to TRBJ2-7; D is unclear. The CDR3 length is 15 residues. The germline V gene encodes CDR1 SGHTA and CDR2 FQGNSA. Trimming cost V 1 base and J 0 bases, with 10 bases left between them. CDR3 bases: TGTGCCAGCAGCTTAGTAAAGATCTACTCCTACGAGCAGTACTTC. Translating it yields CASSLVKIYSYEQYF.

The chain has TRBV5-1 and TRBJ1-1; 8 bases are a match to TRBD1. There are 17 residues in the CDR3. From germline, CDR1 is SGHRS and CDR2 YFSETQ. V lost 0 bases and J lost 0; bases outside the gene matches: 7. The CDR3 is CASSLALQGALNTEAFF. CDR3 nucleotide sequence: TGCGCCAGCAGCTTGGCCTTGCAGGGGGCGCTGAACACTGAAGCTTTCTTT.

This clone was picked up a small number of times. The chain has TRBV7-2 and TRBJ1-5, with D tentatively TRBD1 (6 bases). Germline-derived CDR1 and CDR2 are SGHTA and FQGNSA. The CDR3 has 16 residues. The germline V and J ends were trimmed by 7 bases and 0 bases, with 16 bases remaining between them. The CDR3 coding sequence is TGTGCCAGCACCCCACAGGGAACGTTTAGCAATCAGCCCCAGCATTTT. This encodes CASTPQGTFSNQPQHF. The full variable domain, rest sourced from reference TRBV7-2 and TRBJ1-5, is GAGVSQSPSNKVTEKGKDVELRCDPISGHTALYWYRQSLGQGLEFLIYFQGNSAPDKSGLPSDRFSAERTGGSVSTLTIQRTQQEDSAVYLCASTPQGTFSNQPQHFGDGTRLSIL.

The table lists this clone with a few counts. V gene TRBV25-1 combines with J gene TRBJ1-2; a weak D match, TRBD1 (6 bases). The CDR3 totals 15 residues. With 2 bases removed from V and 4 bases from J, the gap between germline ends came to 14 bases. Germline V gene lookup returns CDR1 MGHDK and CDR2 SYGVNS. The CDR3 here is CASSEATGWGYGYTF. The DNA of the CDR3 is TGTGCCAGCAGTGAAGCAACAGGGTGGGGCTATGGCTACACCTTC.

In this sample, this clone turned up a few times. V and J are TRBV10-3 and TRBJ1-1; D is uncertain. Trimming removed 4 bases from V and 1 base from J, with 13 bases in between. This CDR3 comprises 15 residues. The germline V gene has CDR1 ENHRY and CDR2 SYGVKD. As DNA, the CDR3 is TGTGCCATCAGTGGATCGGGGAAACGGAACACTGAAGCTTTCTTT. This codes for CAISGSGKRNTEAFF.

V is TRBV10-3 and J is TRBJ2-5, with 7 bases matching TRBD1. The CDR3 has 13 amino acids. Per the germline V gene, CDR1 is ENHRY and CDR2 is SYGVKD. After removal of 5 bases from V and 4 bases from J, the junction contained 4 bases not matched to a gene. The CDR3 loop reads CAISTRTGETQYF. For the CDR3, the DNA is TGTGCCATCAGTACCAGGACAGGAGAGACCCAGTACTTC.

The chain has TRBV4-1 and TRBJ1-2, with D possibly matching TRBD1 (6 bases). The CDR3 is 15 residues long. Between the trimmed V and J ends, which lost 0 bases and 4 bases, there was a span of 12 bases. CDR1 is MGHRA, CDR2 YSYEKL, per germline. This CDR3 is CASSQDRQAFYGYTF. The CDR3 DNA reads TGCGCCAGCAGCCAAGATCGACAGGCGTTCTATGGCTACACCTTC.

This sequence joins TRBV28 and TRBJ2-6, with 8 bases matching TRBD1. The CDR3 is made up of 15 amino acids. J was trimmed by 2 bases and V by 6 bases; bases with no gene match: 3. CDR1 and CDR2 (germline): MDHEN, SYDVKM. In DNA form, the CDR3 reads TGTGCCAGCAGACAACAGGGGGCTGGGGCCAACGTCCTGACTTTC. It translates to CASRQQGAGANVLTF.

The gene calls are TRBV7-2 and TRBJ1-1; D unclear. This CDR3 has 13 residues. With 0 bases removed from V and 1 base from J, the gap between germline ends came to 3 bases. Germline assignment: CDR1 SGHTA and CDR2 FQGNSA. In DNA form, the CDR3 reads TGTGCCAGCAGCTTAGCAGAGAACACTGAAGCTTTCTTT. This sequence encodes CASSLAENTEAFF.

The V gene is TRBV9, the J gene TRBJ2-1; D ambiguous. V was clipped by 1 base and J by 4 bases, with 6 bases between them. This CDR3 spans 13 amino acids. CDR1 and CDR2 from the germline V gene are SGDLS and YYNGEE. The CDR3 protein is CASSVTQYNEQFF. The CDR3 DNA reads as TGTGCCAGCAGCGTAACCCAGTACAATGAGCAGTTCTTC.

This clone was seen more than once but under ten times. The V call is TRBV20-1, the J call TRBJ2-1; D may correspond to TRBD1 or TRBD2 (6 bases each). The ends were cut back, 8 bases at V and 10 bases at J, with 12 bases in the middle. Germline lookup yields CDR1 DFQATT and CDR2 SNEGSKA (reference sequence). The CDR3 is 10 amino acids. The CDR3 DNA reads as TGCAGTTTTAGGGGGGAGGAGCAGTTCTTC. It yields the protein CSFRGEEQFF.

This clone was counted between two and nine times. The chain has TRBV14 and TRBJ2-5, with TRBD1 matching over 11 bases. Germline lookup yields CDR1 SGHDN and CDR2 FVKESK. There are 15 residues in the CDR3. The junction had 2 bases not matched to a gene; V was cut back by 2 bases and J by 3 bases. The CDR3 protein is CASSQQGQGEETQYF. The DNA of the CDR3 is TGTGCCAGCAGCCAACAGGGACAGGGGGAAGAGACCCAGTACTTC.

This clone turned up a few times. The V gene is TRBV11-2, the J gene TRBJ2-3; 7 bases line up with TRBD1. This CDR3 is built from 14 residues. Per germline, CDR1 SGHAT and CDR2 FQNNGV. J lost 1 base, V lost 3 bases, and 1 base had no gene match. CDR3 residues: CASSFGQGTDTQYF. The DNA for the CDR3 is TGTGCCAGCAGCTTCGGACAGGGCACAGATACGCAGTATTTT.

The table lists this clone with a few counts. CDR3: CASSDKGTGELFF. The DNA of the CDR3 is TGCGCCAGCAGTGATAAAGGGACCGGGGAGCTGTTTTTT. This rearrangement joins TRBV10-2 to TRBJ2-2, with D hard to call. CDR1 and CDR2 from the germline V gene are WSHSY and SAAADI. This CDR3 has 13 amino acids. The germline V and J ends were trimmed by 3 bases and 5 bases, with 7 bases remaining between them.

This chain uses TRBV2 with TRBJ1-5; TRBD1 agrees at 7 bases. The germline V gene encodes CDR1 SNHLY and CDR2 FYNNEI. The CDR3 runs to 11 residues. The ends lost 4 bases at V and 11 bases at J; junction bases unmatched: 2. The DNA of the CDR3 is TGTGCCAGCAGTGTGGACAGGACCCAGCATTTT. Translated: CASSVDRTQHF.

This clone was seen only a few times. The rearrangement uses TRBV2 and TRBJ1-1; D unresolved. CDR1 and CDR2 from the germline V gene are SNHLY and FYNNEI. V was clipped by 8 bases and J by 7 bases, with 23 bases between them. The CDR3 loop spans 15 amino acids. CDR3 loop: CASDGDGPRSGEAFF. CDR3 DNA: TGTGCCAGCGACGGGGATGGGCCAAGGAGTGGTGAAGCTTTCTTT. Based on the CDR3 plus reference TRBV2 and TRBJ1-1, the full variable domain is EPEVTQTPSHQVTQMGQEVILRCVPISNHLYFYWYRQILGQKVEFLVSFYNNEISEKSEIFDDQFSVERPDGSNFTLKIRSTKLEDSAMYFCASDGDGPRSGEAFFGQGTRLTVV.

In its sample, this clone was seen a few times. J is TRBJ1-5 and V is TRBV19; 8 bases are a match to TRBD1. Germline V gene sequence: CDR1 LNHDA, CDR2 SQIVND (reference sequence). The CDR3 runs to 14 residues. V was pared by 6 bases and J by 7 bases, with 8 bases of the junction left unmatched. CDR3 in amino acids: CASRLSGGWQPQHF. The CDR3 coding sequence is TGTGCCAGTAGATTGTCAGGGGGCTGGCAGCCCCAGCATTTT.

The sample holds a few counts of this clone. The chain recombines TRBV18 with TRBJ1-2; the match to TRBD1 covers 7 bases. V shed 4 bases and J 0 bases; nucleotides not matched to a gene: 8. Germline V gene sequence: CDR1 KGHSH, CDR2 LQKENI. The CDR3 runs 16 residues. CDR3 nucleotide sequence: TGTGCCAGCTCACTCCGGGACAGCCTTTCTAACTATGGCTACACCTTC. Translation: CASSLRDSLSNYGYTF.

CDR3 region: CASSLGLAYEQYF. CDR3 nucleotides: TGTGCCAGCAGCTTAGGGCTAGCCTACGAGCAGTACTTC. The chain joins TRBV11-2 to TRBJ2-7; the D is unclear. Between the trimmed V and J ends, which lost 1 base and 2 bases, there was a span of 6 bases. Germline V gene sequence: CDR1 SGHAT, CDR2 FQNNGV. The CDR3 covers 13 residues.

This clone was detected only a few times. V and J are TRBV6-5 and TRBJ2-7; the D gene is possibly TRBD2 (5 bases). This CDR3 has 13 amino acids. Germline-derived CDR1 and CDR2 are MNHEY and SVGAGI. The V gene lost 6 bases and the J gene lost 3 bases, with 12 bases spanning the gap. CDR3 residues: CASSPPGYYEQYF. The DNA of the CDR3 is TGTGCCAGCAGCCCCCCGGGGTACTACGAGCAGTACTTC.

V gene TRBV6-5 combines with J gene TRBJ2-7, with a weak D call TRBD1 (6 bases). The CDR3 covers 15 residues. V lost 6 bases to trimming and J lost 7 bases, with 22 bases between them. Germline CDR1 and CDR2: MNHEY and SVGAGI. For the CDR3, the DNA is TGTGCCAGCAGCCTTAAACAGGGTTTAAGAGTGGAGCAGTACTTC. It encodes CASSLKQGLRVEQYF.

V is TRBV2 and J is TRBJ1-6; TRBD1 agrees at 9 bases. The CDR3 covers 13 residues. The germline CDR1 and CDR2 sequences are SNHLY and FYNNEI. V lost 8 bases, J lost 7 bases, and 3 bases stayed unmatched. The CDR3 nucleotides are TGTGCCAGCGTAGGACAGGGGAATTCACCCCTCCACTTT. As protein: CASVGQGNSPLHF. Full variable domain (outside the CDR3, taken from reference TRBV2 and TRBJ1-6): EPEVTQTPSHQVTQMGQEVILRCVPISNHLYFYWYRQILGQKVEFLVSFYNNEISEKSEIFDDQFSVERPDGSNFTLKIRSTKLEDSAMYFCASVGQGNSPLHFGNGTRLTVT.

This clone was detected a few times. The chain couples TRBV7-9 to TRBJ2-3, with 10 bases that match TRBD2. Germline CDR1 and CDR2: SEHNR and FQNEAQ (reference sequence). The CDR3 length is 15 residues. V was clipped by 7 bases and J by 4 bases; unmatched bases: 8. The CDR3 spells CASTRGLAGADTQYF. CDR3 sequence (DNA): TGTGCCAGCACCCGGGGGCTAGCGGGAGCAGATACGCAGTATTTT.

This clone was picked up a small number of times. The gene calls are TRBV6-5 and TRBJ2-1; D remains unclear. There are 13 residues in the CDR3. V dropped 5 bases and J dropped 8 bases, with 13 bases sitting between them. CDR1 and CDR2 from the germline V gene are MNHEY and SVGAGI. The CDR3 bases are TGTGCCAGCAGTCGGAGCCGAGAGTATGAGCAGTTCTTC. This sequence encodes CASSRSREYEQFF.

The rearrangement joins TRBV25-1 to TRBJ1-1, with D possibly being TRBD1 (6 bases). V was pared by 3 bases and J by 10 bases, with 21 bases between. CDR3 length equals 15 residues. CDR1 is MGHDK, CDR2 SYGVNS, per germline. Here the CDR3 DNA reads TGTGCCAGCAGTGATTGGGGGGCAGGGAATCGTGGAGCTTTCTTT. Translating gives CASSDWGAGNRGAFF.

This chain connects TRBV19 to TRBJ1-3, with D tentatively TRBD1 (5 bases). The CDR3 is made up of 14 amino acids. The germline gives CDR1 LNHDA, CDR2 SQIVND (reference sequence). V was clipped by 7 bases and J by 0 bases, with 10 bases between them. CDR3 sequence: CASMAGNSGNTIYF. The CDR3 DNA follows: TGTGCCAGTATGGCAGGGAACTCTGGAAACACCATATATTTT. Full variable domain (missing parts from reference TRBV19 and TRBJ1-3): DGGITQSPKYLFRKEGQNVTLSCEQNLNHDAMYWYRQDPGQGLRLIYYSQIVNDFQKGDIAEGYSVSREKKESFPLTVTSAQKNPTAFYLCASMAGNSGNTIYFGEGSWLTVV.

Points on this clone: Other DNA sequences in the same sample also yield this CDR3. The CDR3 reads CASSPDLSSYNEQFF. In DNA form, the CDR3 reads TGTGCCAGCTCACCAGACCTGAGCTCCTACAATGAGCAGTTCTTC. This rearrangement joins TRBV18 to TRBJ2-1; D remains ambiguous. CDR3 size: 15 residues. The V gene's germline CDR1 is KGHSH and CDR2 LQKENI. V was clipped by 2 bases and J by 0 bases, with 8 bases between them.